This T cell receptor beta chain was sequenced in a study of T cell responses to AZD1222 COVID-19 vaccine. Repertoires were generated with immunoSEQ multiplex PCR, while TCRdb's copy carries only in-frame clones and drops some. The table shows over 150,000 clones, with almost 90% occurring only once. V trimming: 5 bases; J trimming: 1 base; junction bases outside the gene matches: 13. The CDR3 runs to 18 residues. Germline V gene data show CDR1 as MDHEN and CDR2 as SYDVKM. This sequence joins TRBV28 and TRBJ2-2, with 7 bases aligning to TRBD1. This clonotype originated in an adult who received the AZD1222 COVID-19 vaccine. Sequenced material: peripheral blood, taken 28 days after the second AZD1222 dose. CDR3 amino acids: CASSPQMGQPKNTGELFF. The CDR3 DNA sequence: TGTGCCAGCAGTCCCCAGATGGGACAGCCCAAGAACACCGGGGAGCTGTTTTTT. The whole variable domain, filled in from reference TRBV28 and TRBJ2-2, reads DVKVTQSSRYLVKRTGEKVFLECVQDMDHENMFWYRQDPGLGLRLIYFSYDVKMKEKGDIPEGYSVSREKKERFSLILESASTNQTSMYLCASSPQMGQPKNTGELFFGEGSRLTVL.